This TCR beta chain is drawn from a study of cytomegalovirus exposure and HLA in healthy donors. The PCR employed 60 Vbeta primers together with 13 Jbeta primers. Method: immunoSEQ multiplex PCR; TCRdb's copy keeps in-frame clones and lacks some. The sample carries 100,000 to 150,000 clones, more than 75% recorded once. Unmatched junction bases numbered 7, after V lost 9 bases and J lost 7 bases. Looked up from germline, CDR1 is LNHDA and CDR2 is SQIVND (reference sequence). The CDR3 extends over 12 amino acids. The sequenced material came from PBMCs. The clonotype was recovered from a woman aged 55-70 years in good health and CMV-seropositive. V and J are TRBV19 and TRBJ1-2, with 8 bases matching TRBD1. The DNA of the CDR3 is TGTGCCAGCGCCGACAGGGGTATTGGCTACACCTTC. It specifies CASADRGIGYTF.